The T cell receptor beta chain described here comes from a study of blood T cell repertoires in COVID-19. Donors were grouped by their self-reported clinical history. Participants in the exposed group had met a COVID-19 case in the 2 weeks before joining the study. As processed by the authors: Nucleated cell number was recorded as an estimate derived from reference gene primer amplification. Data came from immunoSEQ multiplex PCR; TCRdb stores just in-frame clones and leaves some out. That table furnishes V, J and clone size, whereas the DNA furnished D and trimming. The data contain approximately 280,000 clones, 82% of them seen just once; the ten biggest clones take up 5%. This CDR3 has 12 amino acids. Germline lookup yields CDR1 SQVTM and CDR2 ANQGSEA. The ends lost 3 bases at V and 4 bases at J; junction bases unmatched: 2.

The V and J genes are TRBV29-1 and TRBJ1-2; 7 bases line up with TRBD1. The TCR comes from a man in his forties or fifties who had been exposed to COVID-19. Sequencing used PBMCs or T cells enriched from blood (not recorded which). The DNA of the CDR3 is TGCAGCGTTGATGACAGGGCCTATGGCTACACCTTC. This gives the protein CSVDDRAYGYTF.